This T cell receptor beta chain was profiled in a study of cytomegalovirus exposure and HLA in healthy donors. The V gene's germline CDR1 is SGHTA and CDR2 FQGNSA. The CDR3 runs 13 residues. Trimming pared 1 base from V and 4 bases from J, leaving 8 bases between. With 60 Vbeta and 13 Jbeta primers, the PCR was carried out. Sequenced by immunoSEQ multiplex PCR; TCRdb stores in-frame clones only, minus some. The sample yields roughly 140,000 clones, around 79% seen once. The source material was PBMCs. The receptor's source is a middle-aged man in good health and CMV-seropositive. The V and J genes are TRBV7-2 and TRBJ2-7; D may be TRBD1 (5 bases). As DNA, the CDR3 is TGTGCCAGCAGCTTAGGGGGCGGATACGAGCAGTACTTC. Its protein product is CASSLGGGYEQYF.